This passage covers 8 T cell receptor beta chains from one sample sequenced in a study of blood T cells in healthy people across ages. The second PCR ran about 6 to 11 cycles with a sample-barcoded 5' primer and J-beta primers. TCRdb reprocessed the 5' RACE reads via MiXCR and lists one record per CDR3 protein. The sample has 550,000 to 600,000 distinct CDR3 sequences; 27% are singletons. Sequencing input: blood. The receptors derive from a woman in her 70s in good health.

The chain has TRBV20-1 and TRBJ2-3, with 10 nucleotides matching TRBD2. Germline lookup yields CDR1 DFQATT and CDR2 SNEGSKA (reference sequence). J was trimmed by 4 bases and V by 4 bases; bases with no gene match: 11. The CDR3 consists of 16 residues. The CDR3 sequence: CSATDPAGGPPDTQYF. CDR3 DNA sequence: TGCAGTGCTACCGACCCAGCGGGGGGGCCCCCAGATACGCAGTATTTT.

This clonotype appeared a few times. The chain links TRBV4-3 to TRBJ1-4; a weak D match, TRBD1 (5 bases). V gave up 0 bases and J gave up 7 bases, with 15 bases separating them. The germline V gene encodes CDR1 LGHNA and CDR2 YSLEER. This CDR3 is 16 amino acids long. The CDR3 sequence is CASSQDVRGRGEKLFF. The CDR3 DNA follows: TGCGCCAGCAGCCAAGATGTACGGGGACGAGGTGAAAAACTGTTTTTT.

CDR3 coding DNA: TGCAGCGTTGGTAGTGGCGATCAAGAGACCCAGTACTTC. Amino acid sequence: CSVGSGDQETQYF. This chain links TRBV29-1 with TRBJ2-5; D is uncertain. This CDR3 comprises 13 residues. With 4 bases removed from V and 2 bases from J, the gap between germline ends came to 11 bases. Germline V lookup: CDR1 SQVTM, CDR2 ANQGSEA.

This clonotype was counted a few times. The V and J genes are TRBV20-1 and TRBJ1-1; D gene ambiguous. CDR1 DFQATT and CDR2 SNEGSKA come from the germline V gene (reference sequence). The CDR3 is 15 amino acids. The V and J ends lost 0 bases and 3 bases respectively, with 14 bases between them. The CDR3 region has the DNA TGCAGTGCTAGAGATCGAAGGAGGTGGGACACTGAAGCTTTCTTT. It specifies CSARDRRRWDTEAFF.

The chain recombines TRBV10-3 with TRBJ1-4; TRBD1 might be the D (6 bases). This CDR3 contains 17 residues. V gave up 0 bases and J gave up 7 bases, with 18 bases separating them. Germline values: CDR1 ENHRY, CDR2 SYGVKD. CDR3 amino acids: CAISESQGTGSGEKLFF. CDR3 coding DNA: TGTGCCATCAGTGAGTCGCAGGGGACTGGGTCGGGTGAAAAACTGTTTTTT.

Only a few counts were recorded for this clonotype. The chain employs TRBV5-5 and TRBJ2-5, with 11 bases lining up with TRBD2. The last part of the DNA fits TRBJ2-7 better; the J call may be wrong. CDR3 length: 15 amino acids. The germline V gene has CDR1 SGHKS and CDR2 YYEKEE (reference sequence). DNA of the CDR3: TGTGCCAGCAGCTGGACTAGCGGGCATAACTACGAGCAGTACTTC. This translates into CASSWTSGHNYEQYF.

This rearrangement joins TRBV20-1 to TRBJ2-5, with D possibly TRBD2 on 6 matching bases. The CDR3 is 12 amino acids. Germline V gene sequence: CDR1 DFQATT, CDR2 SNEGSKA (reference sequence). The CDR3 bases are TGCTCCGGCGGGACTGATCAAGAGACCCAGTACTTC. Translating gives CSGGTDQETQYF.

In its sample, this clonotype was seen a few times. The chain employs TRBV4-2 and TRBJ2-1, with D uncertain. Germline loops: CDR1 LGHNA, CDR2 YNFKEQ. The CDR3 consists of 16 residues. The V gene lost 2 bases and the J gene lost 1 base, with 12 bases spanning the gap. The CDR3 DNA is TGTGCCAGCAGCCAAAGTCGGACGCCTTCCTACAATGAGCAGTTCTTC. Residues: CASSQSRTPSYNEQFF.